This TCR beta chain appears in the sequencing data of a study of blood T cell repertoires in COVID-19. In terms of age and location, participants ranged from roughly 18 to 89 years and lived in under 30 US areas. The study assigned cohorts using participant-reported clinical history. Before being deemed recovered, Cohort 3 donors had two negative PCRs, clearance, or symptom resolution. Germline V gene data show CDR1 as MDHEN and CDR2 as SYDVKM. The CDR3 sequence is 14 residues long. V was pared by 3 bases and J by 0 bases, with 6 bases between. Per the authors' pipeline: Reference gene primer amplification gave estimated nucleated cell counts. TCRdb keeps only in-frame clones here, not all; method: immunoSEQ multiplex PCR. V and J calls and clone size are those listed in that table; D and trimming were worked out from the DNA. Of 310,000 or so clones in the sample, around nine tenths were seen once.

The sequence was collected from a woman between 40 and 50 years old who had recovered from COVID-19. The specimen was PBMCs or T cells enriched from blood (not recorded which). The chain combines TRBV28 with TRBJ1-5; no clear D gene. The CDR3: CASSLVSSNQPQHF. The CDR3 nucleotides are TGTGCCAGCAGTTTGGTTAGTAGCAATCAGCCCCAGCATTTT.